Listed below are T cell receptor beta chains from one sample, sequenced in a study of spatial heterogeneity in lung cancer. TCRdb reprocessed the 5' RACE reads with MiXCR, giving one entry per CDR3 protein. This table has about 80,000 distinct CDR3 sequences, 15% to 25% appearing once. The specimen comprised PBMCs, sampled at surgery. These receptors all come from a male donor with early-stage non-small cell lung cancer. Each CDR3 is given without its conserved first and last residue. Only some rows state a clone size, as once, few, many or a class for expanded clones.

abundance	j_gene	v_gene	CDR3aa
many	TRBJ2-4	TRBV10-2	ASSETENIQY
many	TRBJ2-5	TRBV10-3	AISELPDGETQY
few	TRBJ2-5	TRBV28	ASSPSQGATETQY
many	TRBJ2-7	TRBV6-2/TRBV6-3	ASTSLGGLYEQY
many	TRBJ2-5	TRBV20-1	SARALAETQY
NA	TRBJ2-6	TRBV18	ASSLGRSSGANVLT
many	TRBJ2-2	TRBV9	ASSVAGGGTGELF
NA	TRBJ2-1	TRBV27	ASSLVLADYNEQF
NA	TRBJ2-4	TRBV10-2	ASSAGGIQY
many	TRBJ2-1	TRBV9	ASGRGIAGGDNEQF
NA	TRBJ2-3	TRBV4-3	ASSQGLLAGEPDTQY
few	TRBJ2-3	TRBV19	ASSPAGGRADTQY
few	TRBJ2-7	TRBV7-2	ASMWGEGDEQY
NA	TRBJ2-3	TRBV4-2	ASSQDEAPGKDPDTQY
NA	TRBJ2-4	TRBV12-3/TRBV12-4	ASSRQAGDIQY
medium-sized	TRBJ1-1	TRBV9	ASSVAVDGFTEAF